A selection of T cell receptor beta chains follows, all from one sample in a study of blood T cell repertoires in COVID-19. Assay used: immunoSEQ multiplex PCR; TCRdb lists only in-frame clones, some missing. The table includes about 160,000 clones, about four fifths detected once. Material: PBMCs or T cells enriched from blood (not recorded which). The receptors shown here come from an older woman who had recovered from COVID-19. The conserved cysteine and the conserved F or W are not part of the CDR3 here. Size is stated for part of the rows, as once, few or many counts, or as a class when the clone is expanded.

abundance,j_gene,len,v_gene,CDR3aa
once,TRBJ2-7,13,TRBV7-9,ASSLASGTTYEQY
once,TRBJ1-2,11,TRBV14,ASSQELNYGYT
-,TRBJ2-2,15,TRBV18,ASSPGLAGGNTGELF
-,TRBJ2-3,14,TRBV9,ASSVGTTRNTDTQY
-,TRBJ1-2,12,TRBV29-1,SVDTTGGGNGYT
-,TRBJ2-3,14,TRBV12-5,ASGFPRAGRTDTQY
once,TRBJ2-7,11,TRBV11-2,ASSSPRSYEQY
few,TRBJ1-1,15,TRBV18,ASSPSSGATLNTEAF
-,TRBJ1-4,12,TRBV11-1,ASSWGPVDGKLF
-,TRBJ1-1,13,TRBV30,AWNGQGPLNTEAF
-,TRBJ1-4,12,TRBV9,ASSRTGVGEKLF
-,TRBJ1-1,11,TRBV30,AWTRGGWTEAF
-,TRBJ1-5,14,TRBV19,ASSIEGREGNQPQH
-,TRBJ1-5,13,TRBV6-5,ASSRTGGSNQPQH
-,TRBJ1-1,15,TRBV18,ASSRPLDRVLNTEAF
-,TRBJ1-1,12,TRBV19,ASSWDSLNTEAF
-,TRBJ1-3,12,TRBV5-1,ASSLEGRGNTIY
-,TRBJ2-1,13,TRBV6-1,ASSDAGTAYNEQF
once,TRBJ2-3,11,TRBV13,ASKRTGADTQY
-,TRBJ1-2,12,TRBV16,ASSPSDITYGYT
-,TRBJ2-6,15,TRBV6-6,ASSLSGTGSGANVLT
-,TRBJ1-1,11,TRBV29-1,SVGGTGNTEAF
-,TRBJ2-2,13,TRBV5-4,ASSPLQGGTGELF
-,TRBJ2-5,11,TRBV2,ASSEQGWETQY
-,TRBJ2-5,12,TRBV5-1,ASSPGLGLETQY
-,TRBJ1-2,13,TRBV2,ASSTREGGVYGYT
once,TRBJ2-7,12,TRBV7-2,ASSLGPSSYEQY
-,TRBJ2-7,12,TRBV5-1,ASSLVQGTDEQY
-,TRBJ1-1,12,TRBV27,ASTLGGSYFEAF
-,TRBJ2-2,13,TRBV6-5,ASSPGLAGIWELF
-,TRBJ2-5,11,TRBV19,ASKSPYQETQY
-,TRBJ1-1,12,TRBV9,ASSVEPQNTEAF
-,TRBJ2-5,12,TRBV9,ASSVASSAETQY
-,TRBJ1-1,14,TRBV5-1,ASSLGAGAGDAEAF
-,TRBJ2-3,13,TRBV5-1,ASSSTDRGRDTQY
-,TRBJ2-7,12,TRBV19,ASSIASGEYEQY
-,TRBJ1-1,12,TRBV3-1/TRBV3-2,ASSRRAENTEAF
few,TRBJ2-1,13,TRBV30,AWRGRGGPGNEQF
few,TRBJ2-1,13,TRBV3-1/TRBV3-2,ASSQVSGGAIEQF
-,TRBJ2-1,16,TRBV7-3,ASSPRRPTSGGPHEQF
-,TRBJ1-5,12,TRBV19,AGGGTGGNQPQH